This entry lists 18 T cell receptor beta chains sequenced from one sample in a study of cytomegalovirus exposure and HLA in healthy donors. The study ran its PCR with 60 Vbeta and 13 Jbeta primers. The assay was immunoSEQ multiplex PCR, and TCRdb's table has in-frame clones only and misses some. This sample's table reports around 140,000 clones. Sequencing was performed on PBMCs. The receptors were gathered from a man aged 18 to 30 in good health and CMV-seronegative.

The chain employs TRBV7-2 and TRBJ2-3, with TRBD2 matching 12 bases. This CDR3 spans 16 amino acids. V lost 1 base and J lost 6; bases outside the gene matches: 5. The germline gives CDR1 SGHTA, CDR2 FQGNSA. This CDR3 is CASSLGPLAGGDTQYF. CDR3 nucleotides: TGTGCCAGCAGCTTAGGTCCGCTAGCGGGAGGGGATACGCAGTATTTT.

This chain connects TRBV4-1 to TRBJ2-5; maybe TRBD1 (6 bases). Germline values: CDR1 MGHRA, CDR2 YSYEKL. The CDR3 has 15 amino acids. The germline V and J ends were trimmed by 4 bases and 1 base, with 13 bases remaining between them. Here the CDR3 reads CASSLTGEVQETQYF. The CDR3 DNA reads TGCGCCAGCAGCCTGACAGGAGAGGTCCAAGAGACCCAGTACTTC.

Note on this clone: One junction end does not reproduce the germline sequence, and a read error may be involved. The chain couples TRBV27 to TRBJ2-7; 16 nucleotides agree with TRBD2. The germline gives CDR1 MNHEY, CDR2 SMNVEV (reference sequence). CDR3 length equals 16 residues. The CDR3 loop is CASSISGTSGRVEQYF. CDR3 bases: TGTGCCAGCAGTATATCCGGGACTAGCGGGAGGGTCGAGCAGTACTTC.

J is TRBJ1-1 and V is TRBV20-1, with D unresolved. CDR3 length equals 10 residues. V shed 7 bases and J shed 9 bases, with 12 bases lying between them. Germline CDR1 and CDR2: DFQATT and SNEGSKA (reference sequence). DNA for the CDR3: TGCAGTGTACCTAGACGTCAAGCTTTCTTT. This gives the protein CSVPRRQAFF.

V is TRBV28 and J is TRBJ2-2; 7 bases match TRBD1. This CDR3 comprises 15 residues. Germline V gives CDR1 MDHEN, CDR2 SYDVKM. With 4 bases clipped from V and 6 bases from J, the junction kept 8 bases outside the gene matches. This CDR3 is CASSYSTGPAGELFF. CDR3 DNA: TGTGCCAGCAGTTACTCGACAGGGCCGGCCGGGGAGCTGTTTTTT.

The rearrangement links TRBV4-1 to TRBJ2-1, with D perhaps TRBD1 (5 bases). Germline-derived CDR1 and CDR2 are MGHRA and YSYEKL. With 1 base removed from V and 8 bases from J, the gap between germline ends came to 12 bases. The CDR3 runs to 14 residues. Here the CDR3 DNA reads TGCGCCAGCAGCCAAGGGCTATGGGGCGATGAGCAGTTCTTC. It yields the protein CASSQGLWGDEQFF.

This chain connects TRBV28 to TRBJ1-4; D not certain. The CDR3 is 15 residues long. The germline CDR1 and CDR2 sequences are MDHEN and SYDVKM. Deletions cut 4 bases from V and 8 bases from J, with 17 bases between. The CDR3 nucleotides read TGTGCCAGCAGTTCCCACAGTGGAGGAAGAGAAAAACTGTTTTTT. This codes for CASSSHSGGREKLFF.

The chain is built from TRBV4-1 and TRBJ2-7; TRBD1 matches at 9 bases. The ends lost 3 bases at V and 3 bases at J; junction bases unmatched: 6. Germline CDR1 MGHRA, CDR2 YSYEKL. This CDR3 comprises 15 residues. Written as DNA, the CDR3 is TGCGCCAGCAGCCAGGACAGGGGAAATGTCTACGAGCAGTACTTC. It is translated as CASSQDRGNVYEQYF.

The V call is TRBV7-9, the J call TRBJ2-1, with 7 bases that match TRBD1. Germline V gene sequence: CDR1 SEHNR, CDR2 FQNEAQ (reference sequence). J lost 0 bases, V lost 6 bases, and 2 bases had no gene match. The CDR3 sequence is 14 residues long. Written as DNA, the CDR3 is TGTGCCAGCAGGCCAGGGGGCTCCTACAATGAGCAGTTCTTC. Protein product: CASRPGGSYNEQFF. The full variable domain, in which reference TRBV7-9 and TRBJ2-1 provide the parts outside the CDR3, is DTGVSQNPRHKITKRGQNVTFRCDPISEHNRLYWYRQTLGQGPEFLTYFQNEAQLEKSRLLSDRFSAERPKGSFSTLEIQRTEQGDSAMYLCASRPGGSYNEQFFGPGTRLTVL.

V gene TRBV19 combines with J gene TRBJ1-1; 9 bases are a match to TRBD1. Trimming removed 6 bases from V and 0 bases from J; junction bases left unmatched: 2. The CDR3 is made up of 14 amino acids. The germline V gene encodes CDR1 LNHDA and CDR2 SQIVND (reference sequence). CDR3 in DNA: TGTGCCAGTAGGAACAGGGGGCTGAACACTGAAGCTTTCTTT. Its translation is CASRNRGLNTEAFF.

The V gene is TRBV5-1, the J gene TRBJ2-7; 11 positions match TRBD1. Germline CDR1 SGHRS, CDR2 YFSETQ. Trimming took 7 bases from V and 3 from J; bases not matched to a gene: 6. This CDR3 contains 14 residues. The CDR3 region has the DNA TGCGCCAGCCGGGGGACAGGGGGGTTCTACGAGCAGTACTTC. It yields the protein CASRGTGGFYEQYF.

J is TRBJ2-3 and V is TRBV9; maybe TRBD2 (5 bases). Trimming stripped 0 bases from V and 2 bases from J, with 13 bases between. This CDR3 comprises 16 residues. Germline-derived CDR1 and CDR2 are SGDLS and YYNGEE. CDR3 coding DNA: TGTGCCAGCAGCGTAGCGAGCGGCCATATCACAGATACGCAGTATTTT. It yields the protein CASSVASGHITDTQYF.

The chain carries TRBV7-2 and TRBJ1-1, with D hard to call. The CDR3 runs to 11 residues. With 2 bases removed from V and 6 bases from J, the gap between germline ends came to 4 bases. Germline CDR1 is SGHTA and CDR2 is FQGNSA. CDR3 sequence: CASSLSAEAFF. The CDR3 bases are TGTGCCAGCAGCTTAAGCGCTGAAGCTTTCTTT.

The CDR3 nucleotides are TGTGCCTGGGCCGGTCAAGAGACCCAGTACTTC. Translation gives CAWAGQETQYF. The chain has TRBV30 and TRBJ2-5; unclear D gene. Deletions cut 5 bases from V and 2 bases from J, with 6 bases between. This CDR3 region has 11 residues. Germline V gene sequence: CDR1 GTSNPN, CDR2 SVGIG (reference sequence).

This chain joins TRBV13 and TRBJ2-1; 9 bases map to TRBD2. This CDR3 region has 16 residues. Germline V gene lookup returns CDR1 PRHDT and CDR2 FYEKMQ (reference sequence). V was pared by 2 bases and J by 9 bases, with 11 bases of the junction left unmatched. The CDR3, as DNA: TGTGCCAGCAGCTTAATCTCTTTAGCGGGGGTAGGTGAGCAGTTCTTC. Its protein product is CASSLISLAGVGEQFF.

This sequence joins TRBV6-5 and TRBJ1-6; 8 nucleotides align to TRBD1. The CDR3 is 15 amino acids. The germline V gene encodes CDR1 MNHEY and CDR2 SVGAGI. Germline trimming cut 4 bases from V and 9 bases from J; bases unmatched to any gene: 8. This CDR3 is CASSLSTGTGSPLHF. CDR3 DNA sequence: TGTGCCAGCAGTTTATCGACCGGGACAGGTTCACCCCTCCACTTT.

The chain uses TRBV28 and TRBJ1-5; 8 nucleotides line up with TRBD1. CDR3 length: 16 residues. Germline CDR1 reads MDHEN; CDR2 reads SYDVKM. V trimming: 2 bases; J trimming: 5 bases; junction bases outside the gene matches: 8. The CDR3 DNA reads TGTGCCAGCAGTTTAGGGCGGACAGGGCGGCATCAGCCCCAGCATTTT. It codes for CASSLGRTGRHQPQHF.

The CDR3 is CASSQLAGSYEQYF. CDR3 nucleotides: TGTGCCAGCAGCCAACTAGCGGGGTCCTACGAGCAGTACTTC. V usage is TRBV5-4 and J usage is TRBJ2-5; 10 positions match TRBD2. The J call may be wrong; the DNA end is better matched by TRBJ2-7. The CDR3 loop spans 14 amino acids. CDR1 is SGHNT and CDR2 is YYREEE in the germline V gene (reference sequence).